This record covers a single TCR beta chain. As yet, its antigen is unknown. CDR3-region Arm-PCR and iRepertoire HTBI primers produced the TCR beta libraries. Via MiXCR, TCRdb re-called the multiplex PCR reads, giving one row per CDR3 protein. The data contain roughly 560,000 distinct CDR3 sequences, around 12% of them singletons. Sample time point: newly diagnosed GD, antithyroid drugs for less than 3 months. Isolated PBMC RNA provided the starting material for the TCR library. The CDR3 extends over 14 amino acids. Trimming took 6 bases from V and 5 from J, leaving 16 bases between them. The germline V gene encodes CDR1 MGHDK and CDR2 SYGVNS. The data are from a study of regulatory T cells in long-lasting Graves disease. Study observations and caveats: Relative to new patients (under 1,000), persistent patients exhibited greater sharing of public clonotypes (around 2,800).

The data were also submitted as part of a second study, on T cells in Graves' hyperthyroidism and ophthalmopathy. This second study says: The diagnostic basis comprised clinical symptoms, serum thyroxine and TRAb, thyroid ultrasound and orbital computed tomography. Most clonotypes expanded in thyroid above 0.001 were likewise present in blood.

The specimen was peripheral blood mononuclear cells (PBMCs), collected at new diagnosis, from a patient treated with antithyroid drugs. This chain links TRBV25-1 with TRBJ1-2; D may be TRBD1 (5 bases). The TCR originated in a woman in her 30s with Graves disease. The CDR3 region is CASSPPAGRYGYTF. Written as DNA, the CDR3 is TGTGCCAGCAGCCCCCCAGCGGGGCGGTATGGCTACACCTTC.